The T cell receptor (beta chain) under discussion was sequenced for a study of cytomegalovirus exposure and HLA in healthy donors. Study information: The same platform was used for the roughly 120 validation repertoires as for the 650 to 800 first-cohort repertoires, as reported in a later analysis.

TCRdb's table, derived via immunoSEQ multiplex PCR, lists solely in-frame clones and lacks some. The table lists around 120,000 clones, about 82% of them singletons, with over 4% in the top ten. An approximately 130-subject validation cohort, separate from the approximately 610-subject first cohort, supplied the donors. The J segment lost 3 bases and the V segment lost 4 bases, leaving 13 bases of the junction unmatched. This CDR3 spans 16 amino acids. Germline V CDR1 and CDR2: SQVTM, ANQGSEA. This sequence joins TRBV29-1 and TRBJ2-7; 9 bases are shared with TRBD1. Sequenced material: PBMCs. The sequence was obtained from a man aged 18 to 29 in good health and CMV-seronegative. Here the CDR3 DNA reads TGCAGCGTTGTAGGCGGAGTTGGACAGGGGCTCTACGAGCAGTACTTC. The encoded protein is CSVVGGVGQGLYEQYF.